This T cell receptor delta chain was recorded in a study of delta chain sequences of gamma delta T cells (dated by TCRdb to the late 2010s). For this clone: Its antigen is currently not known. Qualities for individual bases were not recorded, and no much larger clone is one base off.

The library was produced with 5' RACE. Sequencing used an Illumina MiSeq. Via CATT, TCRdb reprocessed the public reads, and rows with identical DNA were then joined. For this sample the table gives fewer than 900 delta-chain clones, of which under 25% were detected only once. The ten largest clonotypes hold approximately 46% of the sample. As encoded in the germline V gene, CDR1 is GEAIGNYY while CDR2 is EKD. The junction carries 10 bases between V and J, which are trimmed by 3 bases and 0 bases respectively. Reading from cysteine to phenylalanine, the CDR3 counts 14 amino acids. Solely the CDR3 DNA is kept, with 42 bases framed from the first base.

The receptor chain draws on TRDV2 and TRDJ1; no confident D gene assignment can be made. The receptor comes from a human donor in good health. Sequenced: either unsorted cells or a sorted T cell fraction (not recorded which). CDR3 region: CACDPVQNTDKLIF. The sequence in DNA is TGTGCCTGTGACCCCGTGCAAAACACCGATAAACTCATCTTT.